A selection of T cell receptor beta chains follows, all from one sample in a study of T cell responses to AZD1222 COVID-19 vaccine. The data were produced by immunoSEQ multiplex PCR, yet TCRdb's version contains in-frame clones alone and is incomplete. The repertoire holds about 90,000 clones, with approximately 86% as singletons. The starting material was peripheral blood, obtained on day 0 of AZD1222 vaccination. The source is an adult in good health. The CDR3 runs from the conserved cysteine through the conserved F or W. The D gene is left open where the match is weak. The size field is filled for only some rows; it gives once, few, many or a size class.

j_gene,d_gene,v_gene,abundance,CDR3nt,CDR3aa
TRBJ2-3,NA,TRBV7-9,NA,TGTGCCAGCAGCTTAGAGGGACCTAAATCAGATACGCAGTATTTT,CASSLEGPKSDTQYF
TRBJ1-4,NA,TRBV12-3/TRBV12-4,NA,TGTGCCAGCAGGGACTATGAAGAAAAACTGTTTTTT,CASRDYEEKLFF
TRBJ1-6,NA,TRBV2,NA,TGTGCCAGCAGCCAGGGTTCTGTAGCAAATTCACCCCTCCACTTT,CASSQGSVANSPLHF
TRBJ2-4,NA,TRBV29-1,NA,TGCAGCGTTGGGGATAGGTCAGCCAAAAACATTCAGTACTTC,CSVGDRSAKNIQYF
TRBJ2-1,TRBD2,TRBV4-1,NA,TGCGCCAGCAGCCAATTGGCCCTATCTGGAGCGGGAGGGAATGAGCAGTTCTTC,CASSQLALSGAGGNEQFF
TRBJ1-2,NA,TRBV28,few,TGTGCCAGCAGTTTATACACCGGCCAGGGGAATTTTAATGGCTACACCTTC,CASSLYTGQGNFNGYTF
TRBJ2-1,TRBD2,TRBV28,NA,TGTGCCAGCAGTTTTCCCACTAGCGGGAGGGCCCTCGCCTACAATGAGCAGTTCTTC,CASSFPTSGRALAYNEQFF
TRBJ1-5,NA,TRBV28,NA,TGTGCCAGCAGAGACAGGCCAAGCAATCAGCCCCAGCATTTT,CASRDRPSNQPQHF
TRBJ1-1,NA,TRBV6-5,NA,TGTGCCAGCTCCCGGGTGTGGGACACTGAAGCTTTCTTT,CASSRVWDTEAFF
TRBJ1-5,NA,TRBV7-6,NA,TGTGCCAGCAGCTTACTGGGGGACGATCAGCCCCAGCATTTT,CASSLLGDDQPQHF
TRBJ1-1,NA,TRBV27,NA,TGTGCCAGCAGTTTGGGGGGAAACACTGAAGCTTTCTTT,CASSLGGNTEAFF
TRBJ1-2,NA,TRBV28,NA,TGTGCCAGCAGTTTGGCAGGTTACTATGGCTACACCTTC,CASSLAGYYGYTF
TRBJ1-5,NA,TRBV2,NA,TGTGCCAGCAGTGTCCCCTTGGGGGGAGGGAATCAGCCCCAGCATTTT,CASSVPLGGGNQPQHF
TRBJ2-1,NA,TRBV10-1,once,TGCGCCAGCAGTGAGCGACCCCCGAGCTCCTACAATGAGCAGTTCTTC,CASSERPPSSYNEQFF
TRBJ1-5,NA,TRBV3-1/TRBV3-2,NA,TGTGCCAGCAGCCAAGATATGAACAGTAATCAGCCCCAGCATTTT,CASSQDMNSNQPQHF
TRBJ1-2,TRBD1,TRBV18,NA,TGTGCCAGCTCATCAGAGGGACAGGGAAAAGGCTACACCTTC,CASSSEGQGKGYTF
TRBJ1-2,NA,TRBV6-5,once,TGTGCCAGCAGCCTCGGGACACACTATGGCTACACCTTC,CASSLGTHYGYTF
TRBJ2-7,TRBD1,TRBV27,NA,TGTGCCAGGAGGACAGGGGGCTACGAGCAGTACTTC,CARRTGGYEQYF
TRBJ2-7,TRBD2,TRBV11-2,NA,TGTGCCAGCAGCTCTCCGGGACTAGCGGGGAACTACGAGCAGTACTTC,CASSSPGLAGNYEQYF
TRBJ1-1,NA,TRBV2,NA,TGTGCCAGCAGCCGTCCTACAGAGAACACTGAAGCTTTCTTT,CASSRPTENTEAFF
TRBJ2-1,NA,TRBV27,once,TGTGCCAGCAGTTTATCTACGATTGGGAAAAATGAGCAGTTCTTC,CASSLSTIGKNEQFF
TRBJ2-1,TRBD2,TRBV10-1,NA,TGCGCCAGCAGTGAGGCTAGCGGGACGGATGAGCAGTTCTTC,CASSEASGTDEQFF
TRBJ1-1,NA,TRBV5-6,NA,TGTGCCAGCAGCTTAACCAGGGTAAACACTGAAGCTTTCTTT,CASSLTRVNTEAFF
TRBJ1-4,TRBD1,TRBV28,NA,TGTGCCAGCAGTTACCCGAATCGACAGGGGCTATCAACTAATGAAAAACTGTTTTTT,CASSYPNRQGLSTNEKLFF
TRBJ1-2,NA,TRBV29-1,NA,TGCAGCGTTGAAACCGGGGTTAACTATGGCTACACCTTC,CSVETGVNYGYTF
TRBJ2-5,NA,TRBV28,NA,TGTGCCAGCAGTTTACCCGTAGAGACCCAGTACTTC,CASSLPVETQYF
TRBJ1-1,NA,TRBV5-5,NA,TGTGCCAGCAGCACGGACCCGAGAGGAGCTTTCTTT,CASSTDPRGAFF
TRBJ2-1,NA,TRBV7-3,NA,TGTGCCAGCAGCTCCCGACCATCCAATGAGCAGTTCTTC,CASSSRPSNEQFF
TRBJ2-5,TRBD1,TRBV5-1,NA,TGCGCCAGCAGCGCGAAGGGGGACAGGGGGCTAGAGACCCAGTACTTC,CASSAKGDRGLETQYF
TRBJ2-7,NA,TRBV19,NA,TGTGCCAGTAGTATAGGAAGTTACTACGAGCAGTACTTC,CASSIGSYYEQYF
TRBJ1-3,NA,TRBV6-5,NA,TGTGCCAGCAGTCCCAGACGCTCTGGAAACACCATATACTTT,CASSPRRSGNTIYF
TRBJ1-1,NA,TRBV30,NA,TGTGCCTGGACGCCGATAGGCGGGTGGGGAGCTTTCTTT,CAWTPIGGWGAFF
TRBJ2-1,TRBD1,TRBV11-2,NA,TGTGCCAGCAGCCCTGACAGGGGAAACTACAATGAGCAGTTCTTC,CASSPDRGNYNEQFF
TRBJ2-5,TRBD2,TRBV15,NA,TGTGCCACCAGCCTCGGACTAGGCGGAGAGACCCAGTACTTC,CATSLGLGGETQYF
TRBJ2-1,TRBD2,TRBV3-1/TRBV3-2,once,TGTGCCAGCAGCCAAGTGACTAGCGGAAATGAGCAGTTCTTC,CASSQVTSGNEQFF
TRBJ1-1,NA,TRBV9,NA,TGTGCCAGCAGCTTAACGACGGACACTGAAGCTTTCTTT,CASSLTTDTEAFF
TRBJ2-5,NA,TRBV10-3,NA,TGTGCCATCAGTGGACAGAACCAAGAGACCCAGTACTTC,CAISGQNQETQYF
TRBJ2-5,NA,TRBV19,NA,TGTGCCAGTGCGGTGCAAGAGACCCAGTACTTC,CASAVQETQYF
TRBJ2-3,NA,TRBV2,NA,TGTGCCAGCAGTCCCGAGGGGCCGGATACGCAGTATTTT,CASSPEGPDTQYF
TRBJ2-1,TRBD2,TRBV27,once,TGTGCCAGCAGTCCCCTGGGTAGCGGGAGGGAAGATGAGCAGTTCTTC,CASSPLGSGREDEQFF
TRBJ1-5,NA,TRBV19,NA,TGTGCCAGTAGTTTAACAGGGAATCAGCCCCAGCATTTT,CASSLTGNQPQHF
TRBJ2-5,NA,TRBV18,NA,TGTGCCAGCTCACCCACGGAAGAACAAGAGACCCAGTACTTC,CASSPTEEQETQYF
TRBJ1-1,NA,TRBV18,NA,TGTGCCAGCTCACCCCCGGGACACCCGAACACTGAAGCTTTCTTT,CASSPPGHPNTEAFF
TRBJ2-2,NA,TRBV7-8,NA,TGTGCCAGCAGCCCCTACAGGGTATCGAACACCGGGGAGCTGTTTTTT,CASSPYRVSNTGELFF
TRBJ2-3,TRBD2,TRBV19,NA,TGTGCCAGTAGGTTTCTAGCGGCCCGCACAGATACGCAGTATTTT,CASRFLAARTDTQYF